The 21 T cell receptor beta chains given below trace back to one sample, sequenced in a study of glioma-infiltrating T cells. The iRepertoire nested amplicon-rescue multiplex PCR amplified TCR alpha and beta CDR3s from RNA. TCRdb reprocessed the multiplex PCR reads via MiXCR and lists one record per CDR3 protein. There are around 180,000 distinct CDR3 sequences in the sample; more than 35% occur only once, and roughly 5.2% lies in the top ten. Sequencing was done on a sample of glioma tissue, nonneoplastic brain tissue, or PBMCs (not recorded which). The receptor set was obtained from a human donor with low-grade glioma or glioblastoma, undergoing nonglioma brain surgery, or in good health (not recorded which).

The table lists this clonotype with many counts. The chain is built from TRBV19 and TRBJ1-5, with D uncertain. Trimming removed 4 bases from V and 5 bases from J, with 6 bases in between. The length of the CDR3 is 12 residues. Germline CDR1 is LNHDA and CDR2 is SQIVND (reference sequence). CDR3 in amino acids: CASSKGYQPQHF. For the CDR3, the DNA is TGTGCCAGTAGTAAGGGTTATCAGCCCCAGCATTTT.

Turning to this clonotype: Since a much larger clone is just one base distant, this may be a read error. This chain links TRBV28 with TRBJ1-6, with 9 bases identical to TRBD1. This CDR3 is 16 amino acids long. CDR1 MDHEN and CDR2 SYDVKM come from the germline V gene. DNA of the CDR3: TGTGCCAGCAGTCACCCCGGGACAGGGCCGGCCGACAGTGCCGACTTT. This sequence encodes CASSHPGTGPADSADF.

Worth noting for this clonotype: A much more abundant neighbour one base away suggests this may be a read error. The V call is TRBV12-3 or TRBV12-4, the J call TRBJ1-1; no reliable D call. V was shortened by 9 bases and J by 1 base, with 12 bases between the two germline ends. This CDR3 has 13 residues. The CDR3 region is CARSADQNTEAFF. CDR3 nucleotide sequence: TGTGCCAGAAGCGCGGACCAGAACACTGAAGCTTTCTTT.

This clonotype came up many times. This chain uses TRBV25-1 with TRBJ2-3; weak D call: TRBD2 (5 bases). The V and J ends lost 0 bases and 5 bases respectively, with 18 bases between them. Germline CDR1 is MGHDK and CDR2 is SYGVNS. The CDR3 contains 17 residues. Written as DNA, the CDR3 is TGTGCCAGCAGTGAATATGGACGCGGGCCGAAGGGAGATACGCAGTATTTT. Its translation: CASSEYGRGPKGDTQYF. The variable domain in full, with the rest retrieved from reference TRBV25-1 and TRBJ2-3, is EADIYQTPRYLVIGTGKKITLECSQTMGHDKMYWYQQDPGMELHLIHYSYGVNSTEKGDLSSESTVSRIRTEHFPLTLESARPSHTSQYLCASSEYGRGPKGDTQYFGPGTRLTVL.

This clonotype has only one observation. Given a much more abundant clone one base away, this may be a read error. This sequence joins TRBV14 and TRBJ2-1; perhaps D is TRBD1 or TRBD2 (5 bases each). The CDR3 totals 14 residues. The germline gives CDR1 SGHDN, CDR2 FVKESK. Trimming took off 2 bases at V and 14 bases at J, with 19 bases between the two ends. CDR3 nucleotide sequence: TGTGCCAGCAGCCAACTTTCCGGGGCAGGAGAGGAGTTCTTC. Translating gives CASSQLSGAGEEFF.

This clonotype was picked up many times. The chain links TRBV12-3 or TRBV12-4 to TRBJ1-5; TRBD1 matches at 8 bases. V was clipped by 6 bases and J by 6 bases; unmatched bases: 7. The CDR3 length is 14 residues. In nucleotides, the CDR3 is TGTGCCAGCAGCCGACAGGGGTTCTTTCAGCCCCAGCATTTT. Translating it yields CASSRQGFFQPQHF.

This clonotype was seen many times. J is TRBJ2-5 and V is TRBV12-3 or TRBV12-4; 7 bases align to TRBD2. The CDR3 has 13 amino acids. V lost 6 bases and J lost 5; bases outside the gene matches: 6. The CDR3 nucleotides read TGTGCCAGCAGCCGCGGGAGTTTCGAGACCCAGTACTTC. This translates into CASSRGSFETQYF.

This clonotype was counted at least ten times. J is TRBJ2-2 and V is TRBV6-1; a possible D gene is TRBD2 (5 bases). Germline loops: CDR1 MNHNS, CDR2 SASEGT. The CDR3 contains 13 residues. Trimming removed 5 bases from V and 13 bases from J, with 17 bases in between. CDR3 sequence (DNA): TGTGCCAGCAGTACTGGGGTCCGGGGTCGGCTGTTTTTT. Its protein is CASSTGVRGRLFF.

This clonotype was counted once. Here the CDR3 omits its conserved ending phenylalanine or tryptophan, so a read error is the likely source. The chain links TRBV19 to TRBJ2-3; maybe TRBD2 (5 bases). This CDR3 spans 15 amino acids. Germline assignment: CDR1 LNHDA and CDR2 SQIVND (reference sequence). Deletions cut 3 bases from V and 2 bases from J, with 12 bases between. CDR3 amino acids: CASSISQEVTDTQYY. The CDR3 region has the DNA TGTGCCAGTAGTATTAGTCAGGAGGTCACAGATACGCAGTATTAT.

This clonotype was recorded many times. This sequence joins TRBV20-1 and TRBJ1-1; no definite D call. Per the germline V gene, CDR1 is DFQATT and CDR2 is SNEGSKA (reference sequence). This CDR3 region has 13 residues. Trimming stripped 3 bases from V and 0 bases from J, with 8 bases between. The CDR3 protein is CSASWSMNTEAFF. Here the CDR3 DNA reads TGCAGTGCTAGCTGGAGCATGAACACTGAAGCTTTCTTT.

A word on this clonotype: A much bigger clone sits one base away, suggesting this may be a read error. The chain recombines TRBV5-1 with TRBJ1-1; a possible D gene is TRBD1 (5 bases). Germline V lookup: CDR1 SGHRS, CDR2 YFSETQ. The V end lost 4 bases, the J end lost 0 bases, and 13 bases lay between the germline ends. CDR3 length equals 15 residues. The CDR3 sequence: CASSKDMGMNTEAFF. The CDR3 region has the DNA TGCGCCAGCAGCAAGGACATGGGGATGAACACTGAAGCTTTCTTT.

The V and J genes are TRBV5-1 and TRBJ1-6; the match to TRBD1 covers 11 bases. The J segment lost 9 bases and the V segment lost 0 bases, leaving 5 bases of the junction unmatched. From germline, CDR1 is SGHRS and CDR2 YFSETQ. The CDR3 has 16 amino acids. The CDR3 DNA sequence: TGCGCCAGCAGCTTGGTTTCCGGGACAGGGGGTTCACCCCTCCACTTT. It codes for CASSLVSGTGGSPLHF.

The table lists this clonotype with many counts. The rearrangement links TRBV28 to TRBJ1-1, with D possibly matching TRBD1 (6 bases). The CDR3 is 14 residues long. CDR1 is MDHEN and CDR2 is SYDVKM in the germline V gene. V was trimmed by 6 bases and J by 7 bases, leaving 18 bases between them. The CDR3 region has the DNA TGTGCCAGCAGGTCGGACCGGGGCAGGGGTGAAGCTTTCTTT. Its protein is CASRSDRGRGEAFF.

This chain connects TRBV20-1 to TRBJ2-1; D gene unclear. The CDR3 is made up of 11 amino acids. Between the trimmed V and J ends, which lost 7 bases and 14 bases, there was a span of 18 bases. The germline CDR1 and CDR2 sequences are DFQATT and SNEGSKA (reference sequence). The CDR3 loop is CSERDPEREFF. The DNA of the CDR3 is TGCAGTGAGAGAGATCCTGAAAGGGAGTTCTTC.

This clonotype has ten or more counts. The chain couples TRBV6-2 or TRBV6-3 to TRBJ2-7; the match to TRBD2 covers 8 bases. Losses at the gene ends were 2 bases for V and 3 bases for J; bases not matched to a gene: 9. From germline, CDR1 is MNHEY and CDR2 SVGEGT. The CDR3 spans 16 residues. Here the CDR3 DNA reads TGTGCCAGCAGTTACGGTGGCGGGAGGATCGGCTACGAGCAGTACTTC. It codes for CASSYGGGRIGYEQYF.

Many counts were recorded for this clonotype. This sequence joins TRBV6-1 and TRBJ2-2; 10 bases line up with TRBD2. Germline V CDR1 and CDR2: MNHNS, SASEGT. CDR3 length: 16 residues. V trimming: 6 bases; J trimming: 0 bases; junction bases outside the gene matches: 4. The CDR3 reads CASRFTSGTNTGELFF. CDR3 bases: TGTGCCAGCAGATTTACTAGCGGGACGAACACCGGGGAGCTGTTTTTT.

This clonotype has a handful of counts. This chain joins TRBV2 and TRBJ2-7; TRBD2 agrees at 13 bases. V lost 6 bases and J lost 6; bases outside the gene matches: 5. Germline assignment: CDR1 SNHLY and CDR2 FYNNEI. This CDR3 contains 14 residues. CDR3 in DNA: TGTGCCAGCAGAGGACTAGCGGGAGTACCCGAGCAGTACTTC. Encoded protein: CASRGLAGVPEQYF.

This clonotype has at least ten counts. The chain couples TRBV20-1 to TRBJ2-1; 11 nucleotides match TRBD2. The CDR3 extends over 15 amino acids. Germline lookup yields CDR1 DFQATT and CDR2 SNEGSKA (reference sequence). After removal of 6 bases from V and 5 bases from J, the junction contained 9 bases not matched to a gene. The CDR3 DNA is TGCAGTGCCGACCCCGGGACTAGCGGTAACAATGAGCAGTTCTTC. Its translation: CSADPGTSGNNEQFF.

This clonotype was recorded at least ten times. The chain uses TRBV28 and TRBJ1-1; D is unclear. The germline V gene has CDR1 MDHEN and CDR2 SYDVKM. This CDR3 has 15 residues. V shed 5 bases and J shed 0 bases, with 13 bases lying between them. CDR3 sequence (DNA): TGTGCCAGCAGTCCATGGACTGGGCTGAACACTGAAGCTTTCTTT. Protein sequence: CASSPWTGLNTEAFF.

This clonotype showed up just once. Sequence at one end of the junction differs from germline and may be a read error. The chain combines TRBV24-1 with TRBJ2-5, with TRBD1 identical over 8 bases. The CDR3 is 16 amino acids. Germline-derived CDR1 and CDR2 are KGHDR and SFDVKD. CDR3 amino acids: CAASDYDRGGQETQYF. The CDR3, as DNA: TGTGCCGCCAGTGATTATGACAGGGGCGGACAAGAGACCCAGTACTTC.

On this clonotype: A read error is possible here, since a much larger clone lies one base away. The gene calls are TRBV20-1 and TRBJ2-2; maybe TRBD2 (6 bases). The CDR3 consists of 13 residues. Germline V lookup: CDR1 DFQATT, CDR2 SNEGSKA (reference sequence). For the CDR3, the DNA is TGCAGTGCCAAGACTAGATGGGCCGGGGGGCTGTTTTTT. Protein: CSAKTRWAGGLFF.